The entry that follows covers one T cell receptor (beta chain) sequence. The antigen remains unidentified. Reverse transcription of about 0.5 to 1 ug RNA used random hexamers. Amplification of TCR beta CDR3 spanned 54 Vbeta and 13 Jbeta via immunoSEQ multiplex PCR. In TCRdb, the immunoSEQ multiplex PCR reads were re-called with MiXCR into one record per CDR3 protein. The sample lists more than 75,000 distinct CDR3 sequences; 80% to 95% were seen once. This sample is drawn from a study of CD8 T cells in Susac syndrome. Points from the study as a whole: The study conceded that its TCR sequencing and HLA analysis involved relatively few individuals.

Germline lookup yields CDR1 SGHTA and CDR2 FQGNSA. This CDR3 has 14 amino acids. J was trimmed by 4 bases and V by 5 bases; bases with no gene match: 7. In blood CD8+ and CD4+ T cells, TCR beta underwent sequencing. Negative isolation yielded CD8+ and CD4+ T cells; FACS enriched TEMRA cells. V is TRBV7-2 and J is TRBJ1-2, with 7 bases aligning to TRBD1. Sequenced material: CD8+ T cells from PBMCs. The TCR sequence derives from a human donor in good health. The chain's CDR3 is CASSPSDRVYGYTF. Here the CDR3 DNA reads TGTGCCAGCAGCCCGTCAGACAGGGTCTATGGCTACACCTTC.